The T cell receptor beta chain described here comes from a study of identical twins. Whole-study findings and limits: Out-of-frame TCR alpha sharing in monozygotic twins exceeded recombination model predictions. Those out-of-frame alpha sequences shared by twins showed an excess of low generation probability. Out-of-frame beta chain sequences displayed weaker excess sharing between twins.

The CDR3 is 16 amino acids. The trim removed 6 bases at V and 0 bases at J, leaving 7 bases unmatched. Germline CDR1 reads ENHRY; CDR2 reads SYGVKD. A universal primer site came from template switching; cDNA carried unique molecular identifiers. MiXCR, applied by TCRdb to the 5' RACE reads, yields one record per CDR3 protein. The table has 1,800,000 or so distinct CDR3 sequences, about 32% seen once. Points on this clonotype: Its target is unknown.

This TCR derives from a newborn girl in good health. The rearrangement uses TRBV10-3 and TRBJ2-3, with 9 bases matching TRBD1. Sequenced: cord blood. DNA of the CDR3: TGTGCCATCAGCTTAGACAGGGGGAAGAGCACAGATACGCAGTATTTT. This sequence encodes CAISLDRGKSTDTQYF.